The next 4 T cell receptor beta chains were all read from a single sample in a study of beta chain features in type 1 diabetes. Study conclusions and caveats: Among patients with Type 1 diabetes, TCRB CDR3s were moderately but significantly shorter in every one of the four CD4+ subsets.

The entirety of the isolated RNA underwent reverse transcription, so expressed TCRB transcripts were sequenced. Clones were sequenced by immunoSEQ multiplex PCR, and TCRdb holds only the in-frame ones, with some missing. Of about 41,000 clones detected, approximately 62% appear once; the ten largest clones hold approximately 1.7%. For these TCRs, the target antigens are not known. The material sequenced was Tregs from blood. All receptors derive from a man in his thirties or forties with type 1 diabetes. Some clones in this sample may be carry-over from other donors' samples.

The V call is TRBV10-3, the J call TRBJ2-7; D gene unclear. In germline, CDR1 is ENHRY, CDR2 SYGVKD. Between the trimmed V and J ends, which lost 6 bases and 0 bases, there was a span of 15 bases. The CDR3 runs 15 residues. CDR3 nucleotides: TGTGCCATCAGCTCCGGCCAGGCGAGCTCCTACGAGCAGTACTTC. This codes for CAISSGQASSYEQYF.

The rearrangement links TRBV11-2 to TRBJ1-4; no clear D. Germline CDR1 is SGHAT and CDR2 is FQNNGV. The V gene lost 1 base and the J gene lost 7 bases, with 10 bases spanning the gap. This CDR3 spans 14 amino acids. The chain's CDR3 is CASSLGGLGEKLFF. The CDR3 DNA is TGTGCCAGCAGCTTAGGAGGACTGGGTGAAAAACTGTTTTTT.

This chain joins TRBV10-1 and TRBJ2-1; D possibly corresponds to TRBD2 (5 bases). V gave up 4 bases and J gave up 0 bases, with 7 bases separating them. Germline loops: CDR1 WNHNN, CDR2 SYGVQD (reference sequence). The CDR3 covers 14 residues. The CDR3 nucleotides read TGCGCCAGCAGTGCGGGGAGCTCCTACAATGAGCAGTTCTTC. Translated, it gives CASSAGSSYNEQFF.

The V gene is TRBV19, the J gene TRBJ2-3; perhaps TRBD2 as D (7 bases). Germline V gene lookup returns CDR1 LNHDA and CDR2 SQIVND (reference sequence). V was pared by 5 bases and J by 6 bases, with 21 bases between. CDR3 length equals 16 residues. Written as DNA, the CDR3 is TGTGCCAGTAGTGAAAGGGGGGGGCCTGCCCCCGATACGCAGTATTTT. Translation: CASSERGGPAPDTQYF.